Here is one TCR beta chain with its context. This sample is drawn from a study of cytomegalovirus exposure and HLA in healthy donors. CDR1 SGDLS and CDR2 YYNGEE come from the germline V gene. V shed 4 bases and J 7 bases; nucleotides not matched to a gene: 7. The CDR3 extends over 14 amino acids. Use of 60 Vbeta and 13 Jbeta primers characterized the PCR. Clones were read by immunoSEQ multiplex PCR, and TCRdb kept only the in-frame ones, dropping some. This repertoire shows approximately 150,000 clones, roughly 74% found once; its top ten account for around 4.7%. This TCR came from a male donor in good health and CMV-seronegative. The chain recombines TRBV9 with TRBJ2-1; 8 positions agree with TRBD1. Material: PBMCs. The CDR3 reads CASSSRTGQNEQFF. The CDR3 nucleotides read TGTGCCAGCAGCTCCCGGACAGGGCAAAATGAGCAGTTCTTC.